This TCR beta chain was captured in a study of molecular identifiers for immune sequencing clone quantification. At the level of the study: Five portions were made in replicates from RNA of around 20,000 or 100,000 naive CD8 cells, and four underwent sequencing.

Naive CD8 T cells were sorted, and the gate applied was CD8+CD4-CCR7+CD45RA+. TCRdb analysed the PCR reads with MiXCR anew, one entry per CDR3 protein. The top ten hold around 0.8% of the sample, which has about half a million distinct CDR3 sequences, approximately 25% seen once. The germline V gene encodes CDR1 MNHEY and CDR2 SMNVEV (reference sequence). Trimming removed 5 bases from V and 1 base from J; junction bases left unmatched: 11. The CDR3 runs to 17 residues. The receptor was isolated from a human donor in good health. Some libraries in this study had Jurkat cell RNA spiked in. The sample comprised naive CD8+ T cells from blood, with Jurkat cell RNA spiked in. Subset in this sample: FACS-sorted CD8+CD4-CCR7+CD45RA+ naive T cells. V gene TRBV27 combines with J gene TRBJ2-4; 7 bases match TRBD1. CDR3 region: CASSPHPQGEAKNIQYF. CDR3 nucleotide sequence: TGTGCCAGCAGTCCCCATCCGCAGGGGGAGGCCAAAAACATTCAGTACTTC.